This record looks at one TCR beta chain sequence and its context. Antigen: not known. Measured with immunoSEQ multiplex PCR; TCRdb has only the in-frame clones, and not every one. In the table there are some 150,000 clones, approximately 90% of which are singletons. This sample was included in a study of T cell responses to AZD1222 COVID-19 vaccine. Study-level background: Whether given at about 4 or about 12 weeks, second doses were pooled.

Whole-study results and caveats: A reported finding is that nearly half of spike-specific TCRs target unmutated variant regions. Increases in Spike-specific TCR breadth and depth were seen after two AZD1222 doses. At baseline, seropositivity was found in only a handful of AZD1222 recipients.

This material consisted of peripheral blood, taken on day 0 of AZD1222 vaccination. The sequence was obtained from an adult in good health.

The chain's CDR3 is CASCLRGRDIQYF. Written as DNA, the CDR3 is TGTGCCAGCTGCCTGCGGGGTAGGGACATTCAGTACTTC. The genes are TRBV12-3 or TRBV12-4 and TRBJ2-4, with D possibly being TRBD2 (6 bases). V was shortened by 8 bases and J by 8 bases, with 16 bases between the two germline ends. There are 13 residues in the CDR3.